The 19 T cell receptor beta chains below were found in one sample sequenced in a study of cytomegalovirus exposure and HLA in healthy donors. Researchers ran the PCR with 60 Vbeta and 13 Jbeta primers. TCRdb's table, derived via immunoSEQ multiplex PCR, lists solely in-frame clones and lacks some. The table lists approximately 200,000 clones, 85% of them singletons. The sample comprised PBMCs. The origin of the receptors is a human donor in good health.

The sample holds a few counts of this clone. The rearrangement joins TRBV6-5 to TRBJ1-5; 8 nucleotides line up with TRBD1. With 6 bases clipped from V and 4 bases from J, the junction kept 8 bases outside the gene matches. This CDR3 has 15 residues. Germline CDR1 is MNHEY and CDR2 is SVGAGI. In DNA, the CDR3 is TGTGCCAGCAGCCCTGGACAGGGACCTAATCAGCCCCAGCATTTT. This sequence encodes CASSPGQGPNQPQHF.

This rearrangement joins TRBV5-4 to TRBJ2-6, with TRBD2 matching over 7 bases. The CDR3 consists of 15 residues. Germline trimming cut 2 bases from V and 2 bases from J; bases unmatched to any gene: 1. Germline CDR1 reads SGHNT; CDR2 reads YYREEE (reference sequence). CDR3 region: CASSFGLAGANVLTF. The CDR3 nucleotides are TGTGCCAGCAGCTTCGGACTAGCTGGGGCCAACGTCCTGACTTTC. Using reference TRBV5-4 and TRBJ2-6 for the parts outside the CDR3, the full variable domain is ETGVTQSPTHLIKTRGQQVTLRCSSQSGHNTVSWYQQALGQGPQFIFQYYREEENGRGNFPPRFSGLQFPNYSSELNVNALELDDSALYLCASSFGLAGANVLTFGAGSRLTVL.

Here the CDR3 reads CSVERASGSKISYNEQFF. In nucleotides, the CDR3 is TGCAGCGTTGAGAGAGCTAGCGGGAGTAAAATCTCCTACAATGAGCAGTTCTTC. The chain is built from TRBV29-1 and TRBJ2-1, with 10 positions matching TRBD2. The V and J ends lost 3 bases and 0 bases, in that order; junction bases with no gene match: 11. The germline gives CDR1 SQVTM, CDR2 ANQGSEA. The CDR3 has 18 amino acids.

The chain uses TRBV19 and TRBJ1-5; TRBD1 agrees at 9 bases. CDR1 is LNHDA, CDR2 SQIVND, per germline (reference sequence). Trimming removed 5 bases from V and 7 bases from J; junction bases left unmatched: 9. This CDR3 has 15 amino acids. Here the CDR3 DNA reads TGTGCCAGTAGTTTCGGGGGACAGGGTCGACAGCCCCAGCATTTT. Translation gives CASSFGGQGRQPQHF.

The CDR3 region has the DNA TGCGCCAGCAGCTTGAGAGCAGGGCTGAACACTGAAGCTTTCTTT. Translated, it gives CASSLRAGLNTEAFF. The chain is built from TRBV5-1 and TRBJ1-1; D possibly corresponds to TRBD1 (5 bases). Germline V gives CDR1 SGHRS, CDR2 YFSETQ. V was pared by 1 base and J by 0 bases, with 10 bases between. The CDR3 runs 15 residues.

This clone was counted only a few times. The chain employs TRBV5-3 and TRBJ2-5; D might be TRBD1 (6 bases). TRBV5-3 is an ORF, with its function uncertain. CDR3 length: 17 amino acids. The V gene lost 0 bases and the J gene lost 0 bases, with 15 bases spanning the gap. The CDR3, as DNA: TGTGCCAGAAGCTTGGCCCCCAATGACAGGTACCAAGAGACCCAGTACTTC. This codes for CARSLAPNDRYQETQYF.

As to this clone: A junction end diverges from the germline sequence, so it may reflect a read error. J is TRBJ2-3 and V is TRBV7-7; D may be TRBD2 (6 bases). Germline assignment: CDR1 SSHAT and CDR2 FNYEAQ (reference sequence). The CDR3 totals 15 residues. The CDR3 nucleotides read TGTGCTAGCAGTCTCGGAACTAGCCCCACAGATACGCAGTATTTT. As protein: CASSLGTSPTDTQYF.

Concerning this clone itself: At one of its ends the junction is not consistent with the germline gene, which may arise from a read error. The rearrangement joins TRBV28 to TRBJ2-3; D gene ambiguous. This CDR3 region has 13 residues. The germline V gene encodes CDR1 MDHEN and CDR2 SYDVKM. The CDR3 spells CARSRSRTDTQYF. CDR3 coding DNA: TGTGCCCGCAGCCGGAGTCGCACAGATACGCAGTATTTT.

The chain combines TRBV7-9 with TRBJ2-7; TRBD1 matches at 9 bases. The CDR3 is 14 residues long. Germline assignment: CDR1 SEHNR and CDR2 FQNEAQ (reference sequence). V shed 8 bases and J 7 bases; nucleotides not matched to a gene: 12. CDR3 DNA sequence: TGTGCCAGCGGGTGGACAGGGGCGTCGTGGGAGCAGTACTTC. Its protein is CASGWTGASWEQYF.

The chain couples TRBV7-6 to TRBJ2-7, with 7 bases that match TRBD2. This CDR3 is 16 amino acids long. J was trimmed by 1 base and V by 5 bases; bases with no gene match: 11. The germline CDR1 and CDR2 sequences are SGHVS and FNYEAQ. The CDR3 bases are TGTGCCAGCAGCCGAGGGGCTAGCGGAGGTTCCTACGAGCAGTACTTC. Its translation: CASSRGASGGSYEQYF.

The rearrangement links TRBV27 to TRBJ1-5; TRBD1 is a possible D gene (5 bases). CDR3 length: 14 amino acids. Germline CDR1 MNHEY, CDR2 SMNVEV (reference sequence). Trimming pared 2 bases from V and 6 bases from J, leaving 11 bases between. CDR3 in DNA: TGTGCCAGCAGTTTAACAGGTTCCAGTCAGCCCCAGCATTTT. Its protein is CASSLTGSSQPQHF.

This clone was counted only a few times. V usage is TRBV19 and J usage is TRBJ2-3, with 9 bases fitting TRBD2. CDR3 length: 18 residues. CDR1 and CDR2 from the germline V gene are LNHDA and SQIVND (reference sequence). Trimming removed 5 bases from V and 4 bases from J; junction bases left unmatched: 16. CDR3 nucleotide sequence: TGTGCCAGTAGTCGTCTCCTAGCGGGATTCCTTGGTGCAGATACGCAGTATTTT. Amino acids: CASSRLLAGFLGADTQYF.

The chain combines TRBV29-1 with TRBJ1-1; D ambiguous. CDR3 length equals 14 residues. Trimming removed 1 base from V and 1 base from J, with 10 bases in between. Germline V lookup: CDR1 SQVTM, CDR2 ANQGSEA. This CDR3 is CSVEVSAENTEAFF. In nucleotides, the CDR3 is TGCAGCGTTGAAGTTTCGGCGGAGAACACTGAAGCTTTCTTT. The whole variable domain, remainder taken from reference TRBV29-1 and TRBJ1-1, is SAVISQKPSRDICQRGTSLTIQCQVDSQVTMMFWYRQQPGQSLTLIATANQGSEATYESGFVIDKFPISRPNLTFSTLTVSNMSPEDSSIYLCSVEVSAENTEAFFGQGTRLTVV.

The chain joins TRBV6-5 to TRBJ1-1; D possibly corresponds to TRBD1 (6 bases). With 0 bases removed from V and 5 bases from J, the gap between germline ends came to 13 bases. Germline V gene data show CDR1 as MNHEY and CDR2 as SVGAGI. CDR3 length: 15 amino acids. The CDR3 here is CASSYSLQGGTEAFF. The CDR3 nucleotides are TGTGCCAGCAGTTACTCGTTACAGGGTGGAACTGAAGCTTTCTTT.

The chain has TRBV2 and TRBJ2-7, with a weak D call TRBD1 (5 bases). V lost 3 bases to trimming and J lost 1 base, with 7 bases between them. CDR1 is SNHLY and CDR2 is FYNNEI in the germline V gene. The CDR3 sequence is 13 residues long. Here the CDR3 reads CASSDRVSYEQYF. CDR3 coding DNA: TGTGCCAGCAGTGACAGGGTTTCCTACGAGCAGTACTTC.

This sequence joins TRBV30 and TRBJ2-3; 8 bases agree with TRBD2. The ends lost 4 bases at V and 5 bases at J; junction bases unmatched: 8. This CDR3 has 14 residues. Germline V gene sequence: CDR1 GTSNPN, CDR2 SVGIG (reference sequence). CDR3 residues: CAWNRGGLVDTQYF. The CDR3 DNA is TGTGCCTGGAACCGGGGGGGGCTTGTAGATACGCAGTATTTT.

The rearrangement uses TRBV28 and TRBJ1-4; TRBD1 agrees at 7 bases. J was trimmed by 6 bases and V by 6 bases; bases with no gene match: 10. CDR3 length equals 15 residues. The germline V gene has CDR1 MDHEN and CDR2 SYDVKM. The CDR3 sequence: CASSDPAGGYEKLFF. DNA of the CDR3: TGTGCCAGCAGCGACCCCGCAGGGGGTTATGAAAAACTGTTTTTT.

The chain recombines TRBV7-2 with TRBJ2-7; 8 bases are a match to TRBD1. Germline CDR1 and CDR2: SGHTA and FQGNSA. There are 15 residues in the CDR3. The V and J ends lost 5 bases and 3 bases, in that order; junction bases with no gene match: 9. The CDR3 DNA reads TGTGCCAGCAGCCCGCGACAGGGGAATTTCTACGAGCAGTACTTC. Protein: CASSPRQGNFYEQYF.

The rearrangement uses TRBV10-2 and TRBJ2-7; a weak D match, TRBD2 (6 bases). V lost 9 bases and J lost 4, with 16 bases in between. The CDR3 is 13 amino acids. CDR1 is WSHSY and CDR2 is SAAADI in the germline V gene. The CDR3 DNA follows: TGCGCCAGGGGAGGTAGCCCCACTTACGAGCAGTACTTC. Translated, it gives CARGGSPTYEQYF.